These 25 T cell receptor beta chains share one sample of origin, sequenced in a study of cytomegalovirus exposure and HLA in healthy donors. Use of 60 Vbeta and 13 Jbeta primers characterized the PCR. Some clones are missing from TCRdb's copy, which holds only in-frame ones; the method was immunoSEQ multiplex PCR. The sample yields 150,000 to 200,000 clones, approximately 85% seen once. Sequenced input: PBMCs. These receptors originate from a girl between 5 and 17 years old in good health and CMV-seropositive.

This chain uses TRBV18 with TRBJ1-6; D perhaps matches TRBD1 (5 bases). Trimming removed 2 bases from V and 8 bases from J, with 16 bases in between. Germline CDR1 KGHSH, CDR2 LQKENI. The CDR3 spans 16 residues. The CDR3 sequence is CASSPNYSREDSPLHF. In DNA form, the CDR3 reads TGTGCCAGCTCACCAAATTACAGCAGGGAAGATTCACCCCTCCACTTT. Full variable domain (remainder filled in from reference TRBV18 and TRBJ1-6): NAGVMQNPRHLVRRRGQEARLRCSPMKGHSHVYWYRQLPEEGLKFMVYLQKENIIDESGMPKERFSAEFPKEGPSILRIQQVVRGDSAAYFCASSPNYSREDSPLHFGNGTRLTVT.

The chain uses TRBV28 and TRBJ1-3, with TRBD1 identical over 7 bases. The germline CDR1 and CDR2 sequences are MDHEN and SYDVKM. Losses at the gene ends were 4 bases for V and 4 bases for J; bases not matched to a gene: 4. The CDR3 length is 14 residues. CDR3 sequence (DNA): TGTGCCAGCAGTTCCACAGGGGACGGAAACACCATATATTTT. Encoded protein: CASSSTGDGNTIYF.

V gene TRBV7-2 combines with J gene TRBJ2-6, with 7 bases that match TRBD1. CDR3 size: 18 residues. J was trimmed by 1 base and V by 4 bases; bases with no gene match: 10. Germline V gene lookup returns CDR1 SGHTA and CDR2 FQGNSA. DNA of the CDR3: TGTGCCAGCAGCTCGCGCCGAAAGACAGGGTCTGGGGCCAACGTCCTGACTTTC. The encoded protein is CASSSRRKTGSGANVLTF.

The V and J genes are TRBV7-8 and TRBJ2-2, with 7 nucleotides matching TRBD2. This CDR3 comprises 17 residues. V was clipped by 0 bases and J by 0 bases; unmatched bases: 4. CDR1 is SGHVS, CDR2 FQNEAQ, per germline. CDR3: CASSLAPGGANTGELFF. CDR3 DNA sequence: TGTGCCAGCAGCTTAGCGCCGGGGGGAGCGAACACCGGGGAGCTGTTTTTT.

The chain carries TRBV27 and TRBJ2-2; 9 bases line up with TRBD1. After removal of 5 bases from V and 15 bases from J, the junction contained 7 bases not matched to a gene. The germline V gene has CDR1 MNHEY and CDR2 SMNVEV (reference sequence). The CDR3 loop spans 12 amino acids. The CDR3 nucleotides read TGTGCCAGCAGTCGAGGGACAGGGAAGATGTTTTTT. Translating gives CASSRGTGKMFF.

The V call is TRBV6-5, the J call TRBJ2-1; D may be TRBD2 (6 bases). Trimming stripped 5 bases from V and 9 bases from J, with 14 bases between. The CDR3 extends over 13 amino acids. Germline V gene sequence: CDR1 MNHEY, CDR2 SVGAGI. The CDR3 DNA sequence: TGTGCCAGCAGTGCTAGCGCTTTAGGTGAGCAGTTCTTC. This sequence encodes CASSASALGEQFF.

The DNA of the CDR3 is TGCGCCAGCAGCCTCCGGGGGTTGGGGTTGGGATACAATGAGCAGTTCTTC. Its protein product is CASSLRGLGLGYNEQFF. This chain connects TRBV5-1 to TRBJ2-1; the D gene is possibly TRBD2 (6 bases). Germline lookup yields CDR1 SGHRS and CDR2 YFSETQ. Trimming shortened V by 4 bases and J by 4 bases, and 21 bases separated the two germline ends. The CDR3 is made up of 17 amino acids.

In DNA, the CDR3 is TGTGCCAGCTCAGGGGGGTATAGCAATCAGCCCCAGCATTTT. Translating gives CASSGGYSNQPQHF. The rearrangement uses TRBV5-6 and TRBJ1-5; 7 nucleotides agree with TRBD1. V trimming: 7 bases; J trimming: 0 bases; junction bases outside the gene matches: 4. CDR1 SGHDT and CDR2 YYEEEE come from the germline V gene. The length of the CDR3 is 14 residues.

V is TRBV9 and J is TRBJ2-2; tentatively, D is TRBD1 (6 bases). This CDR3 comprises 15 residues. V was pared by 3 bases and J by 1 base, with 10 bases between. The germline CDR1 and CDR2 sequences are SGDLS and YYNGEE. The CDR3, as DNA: TGTGCCAGCAGCGCATTGACAGGGAACACCGGGGAGCTGTTTTTT. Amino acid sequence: CASSALTGNTGELFF. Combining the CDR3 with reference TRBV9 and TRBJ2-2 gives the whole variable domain DSGVTQTPKHLITATGQRVTLRCSPRSGDLSVYWYQQSLDQGLQFLIQYYNGEERAKGNILERFSAQQFPDLHSELNLSSLELGDSALYFCASSALTGNTGELFFGEGSRLTVL.

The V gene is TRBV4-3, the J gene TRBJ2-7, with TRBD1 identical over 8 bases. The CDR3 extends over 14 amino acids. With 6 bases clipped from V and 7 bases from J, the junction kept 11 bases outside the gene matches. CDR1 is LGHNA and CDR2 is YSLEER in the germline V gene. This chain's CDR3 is CASSPTPGGEEQYF. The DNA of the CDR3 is TGCGCCAGCAGTCCAACCCCAGGGGGCGAAGAGCAGTACTTC.

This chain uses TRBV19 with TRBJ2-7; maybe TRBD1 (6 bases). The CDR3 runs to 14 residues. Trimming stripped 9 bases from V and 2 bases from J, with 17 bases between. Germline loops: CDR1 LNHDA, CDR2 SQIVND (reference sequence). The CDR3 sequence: CASANRVPAYEQYF. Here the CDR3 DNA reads TGTGCCAGCGCCAACAGGGTGCCGGCCTACGAGCAGTACTTC.

CDR3 sequence: CASSISRGDTQYF. Written as DNA, the CDR3 is TGTGCCAGTAGTATATCTAGGGGCGATACGCAGTATTTT. This chain connects TRBV19 to TRBJ2-3, with D tentatively TRBD1 (5 bases). Germline V gene data show CDR1 as LNHDA and CDR2 as SQIVND (reference sequence). Trimming removed 2 bases from V and 6 bases from J, with 9 bases in between. The CDR3 contains 13 residues.

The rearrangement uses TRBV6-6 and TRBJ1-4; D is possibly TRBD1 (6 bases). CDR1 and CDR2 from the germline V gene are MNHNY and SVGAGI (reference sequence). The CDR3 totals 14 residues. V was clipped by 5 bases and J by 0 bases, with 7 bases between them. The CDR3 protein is CASSPGATNEKLFF. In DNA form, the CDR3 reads TGTGCCAGCAGTCCAGGGGCAACTAATGAAAAACTGTTTTTT.

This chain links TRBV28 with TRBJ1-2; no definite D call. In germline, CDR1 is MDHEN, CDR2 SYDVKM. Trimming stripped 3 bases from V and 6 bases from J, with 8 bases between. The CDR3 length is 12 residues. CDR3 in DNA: TGTGCCAGCAGTTTGGTAGCTGATGGCTACACCTTC. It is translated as CASSLVADGYTF.

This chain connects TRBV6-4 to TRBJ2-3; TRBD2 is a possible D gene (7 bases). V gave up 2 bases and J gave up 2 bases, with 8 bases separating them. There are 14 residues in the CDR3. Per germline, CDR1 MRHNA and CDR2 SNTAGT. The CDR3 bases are TGTGCCAGCAGTGACGGGGGGGCCACAGATACGCAGTATTTT. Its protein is CASSDGGATDTQYF.

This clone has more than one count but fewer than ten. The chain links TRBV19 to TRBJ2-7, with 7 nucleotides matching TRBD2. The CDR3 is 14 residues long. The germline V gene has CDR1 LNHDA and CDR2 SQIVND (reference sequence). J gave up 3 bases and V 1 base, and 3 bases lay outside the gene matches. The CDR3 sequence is CASSIGASGYEQYF. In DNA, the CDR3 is TGTGCCAGTAGTATAGGGGCTAGCGGCTACGAGCAGTACTTC.

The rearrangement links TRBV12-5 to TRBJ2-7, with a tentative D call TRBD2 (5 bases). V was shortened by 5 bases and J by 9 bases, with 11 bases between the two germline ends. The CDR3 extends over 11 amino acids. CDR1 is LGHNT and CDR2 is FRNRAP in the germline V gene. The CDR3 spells CASGPTSGQYF. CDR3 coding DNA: TGTGCTAGTGGTCCTACCAGCGGGCAGTACTTC.

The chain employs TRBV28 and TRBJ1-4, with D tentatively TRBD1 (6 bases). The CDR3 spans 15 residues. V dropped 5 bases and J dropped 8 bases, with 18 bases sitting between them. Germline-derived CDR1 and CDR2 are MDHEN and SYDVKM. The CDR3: CASSIPTGLREKLFF. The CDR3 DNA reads TGTGCCAGCAGTATCCCGACAGGACTTCGCGAAAAACTGTTTTTT.

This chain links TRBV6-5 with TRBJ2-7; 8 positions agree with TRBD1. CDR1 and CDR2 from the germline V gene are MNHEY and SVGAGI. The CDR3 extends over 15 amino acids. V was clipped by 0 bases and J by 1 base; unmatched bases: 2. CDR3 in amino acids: CASSYSQGASYEQYF. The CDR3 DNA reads TGTGCCAGCAGTTACTCGCAGGGGGCTTCCTACGAGCAGTACTTC.

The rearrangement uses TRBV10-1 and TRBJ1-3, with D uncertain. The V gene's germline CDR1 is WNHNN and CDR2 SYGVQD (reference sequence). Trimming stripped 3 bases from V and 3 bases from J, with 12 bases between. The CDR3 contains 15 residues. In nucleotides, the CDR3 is TGCGCCAGCAGTGACCCGGGAATCGATGGAAACACCATATATTTT. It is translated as CASSDPGIDGNTIYF.

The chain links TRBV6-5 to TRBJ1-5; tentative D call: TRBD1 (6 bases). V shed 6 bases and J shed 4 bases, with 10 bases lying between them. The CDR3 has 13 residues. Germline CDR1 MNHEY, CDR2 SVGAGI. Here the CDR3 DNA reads TGTGCCAGCAGAAAGACAGGAAATCAGCCCCAGCATTTT. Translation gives CASRKTGNQPQHF.

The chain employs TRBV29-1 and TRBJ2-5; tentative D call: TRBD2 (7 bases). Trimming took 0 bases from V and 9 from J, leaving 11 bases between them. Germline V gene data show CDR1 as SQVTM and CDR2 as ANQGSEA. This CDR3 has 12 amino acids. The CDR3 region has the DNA TGCAGCGTTGAAGAGGGAGGGGGGGCCCAGTACTTC. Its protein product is CSVEEGGGAQYF.

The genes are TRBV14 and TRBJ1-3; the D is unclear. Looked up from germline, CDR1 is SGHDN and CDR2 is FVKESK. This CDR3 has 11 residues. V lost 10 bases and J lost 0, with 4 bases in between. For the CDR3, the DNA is TGTGCCACCTCCTCTGGAAACACCATATATTTT. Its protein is CATSSGNTIYF.

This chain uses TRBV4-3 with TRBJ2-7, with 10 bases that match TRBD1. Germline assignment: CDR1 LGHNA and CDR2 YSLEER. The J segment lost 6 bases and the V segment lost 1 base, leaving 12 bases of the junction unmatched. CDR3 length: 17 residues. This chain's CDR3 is CASSQAGALGQGGEQYF. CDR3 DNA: TGCGCCAGCAGCCAAGCGGGGGCCCTAGGACAGGGGGGCGAGCAGTACTTC.

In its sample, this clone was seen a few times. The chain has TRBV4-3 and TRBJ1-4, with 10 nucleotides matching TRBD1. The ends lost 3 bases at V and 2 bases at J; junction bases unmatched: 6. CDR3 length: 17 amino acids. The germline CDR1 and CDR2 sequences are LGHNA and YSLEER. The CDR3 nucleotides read TGCGCCAGCAGCCAGGAGACAGGGGGCGTCACTAATGAAAAACTGTTTTTT. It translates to CASSQETGGVTNEKLFF.